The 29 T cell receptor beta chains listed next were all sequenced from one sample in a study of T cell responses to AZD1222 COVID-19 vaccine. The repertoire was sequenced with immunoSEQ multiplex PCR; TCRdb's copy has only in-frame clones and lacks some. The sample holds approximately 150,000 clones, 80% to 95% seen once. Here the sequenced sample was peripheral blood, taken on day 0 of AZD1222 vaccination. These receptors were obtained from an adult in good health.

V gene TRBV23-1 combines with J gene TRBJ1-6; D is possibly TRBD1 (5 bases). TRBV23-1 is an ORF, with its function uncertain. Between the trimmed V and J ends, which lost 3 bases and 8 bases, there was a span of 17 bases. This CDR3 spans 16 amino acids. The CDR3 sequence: CASSHLLKGNHSPLHF. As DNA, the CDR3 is TGCGCCAGCAGTCACCTCCTGAAGGGGAATCATTCACCCCTCCACTTT.

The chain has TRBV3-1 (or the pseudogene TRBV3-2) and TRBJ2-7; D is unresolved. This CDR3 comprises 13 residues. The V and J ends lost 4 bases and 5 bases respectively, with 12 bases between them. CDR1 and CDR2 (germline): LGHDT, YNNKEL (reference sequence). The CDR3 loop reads CASSLRSLNEQYF. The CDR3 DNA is TGTGCCAGCAGCCTGCGGTCGTTGAACGAGCAGTACTTC.

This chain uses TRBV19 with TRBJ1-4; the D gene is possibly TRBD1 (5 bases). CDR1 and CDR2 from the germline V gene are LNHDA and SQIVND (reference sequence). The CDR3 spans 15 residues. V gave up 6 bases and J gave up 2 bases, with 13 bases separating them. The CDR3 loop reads CASSNQGLTNEKLFF. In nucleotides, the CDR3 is TGTGCCAGTAGCAATCAGGGTTTGACTAATGAAAAACTGTTTTTT.

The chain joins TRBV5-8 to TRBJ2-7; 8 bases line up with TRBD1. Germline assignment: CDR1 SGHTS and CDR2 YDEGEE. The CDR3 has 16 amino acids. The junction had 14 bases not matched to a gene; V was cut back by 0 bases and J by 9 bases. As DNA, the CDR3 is TGTGCCAGCAGCTTGGGGTTTGGACAGGGAAACCGAGGGCAGTACTTC. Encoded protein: CASSLGFGQGNRGQYF. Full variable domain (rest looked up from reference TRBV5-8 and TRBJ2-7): EAGVTQSPTHLIKTRGQQATLRCSPISGHTSVYWYQQALGLGLQFLLWYDEGEERNRGNFPPRFSGRQFPNYSSELNVNALELEDSALYLCASSLGFGQGNRGQYFGPGTRLTVT.

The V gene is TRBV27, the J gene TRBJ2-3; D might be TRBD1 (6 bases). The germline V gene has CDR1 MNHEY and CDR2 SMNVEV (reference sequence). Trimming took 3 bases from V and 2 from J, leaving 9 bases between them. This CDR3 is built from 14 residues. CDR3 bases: TGTGCCAGCAGTTTCCTGGGGGCCACAGATACGCAGTATTTT. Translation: CASSFLGATDTQYF.

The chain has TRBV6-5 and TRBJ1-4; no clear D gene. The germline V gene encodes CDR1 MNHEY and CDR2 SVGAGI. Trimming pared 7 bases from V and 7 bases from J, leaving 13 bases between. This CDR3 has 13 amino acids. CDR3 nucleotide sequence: TGTGCCAGCACTCCAGTAACGGGTGAAAAACTGTTTTTT. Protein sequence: CASTPVTGEKLFF.

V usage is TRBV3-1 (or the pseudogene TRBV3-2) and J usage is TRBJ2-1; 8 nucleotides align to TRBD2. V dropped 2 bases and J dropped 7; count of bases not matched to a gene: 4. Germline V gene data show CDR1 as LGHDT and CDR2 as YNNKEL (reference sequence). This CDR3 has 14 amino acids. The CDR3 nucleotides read TGTGCCAGCAGCCAATGGGAGCGGGGGAATGAGCAGTTCTTC. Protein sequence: CASSQWERGNEQFF.

CDR3 sequence reads: CASSQGTSGGARNEQFF. DNA of the CDR3: TGCGCCAGCAGCCAAGGGACTAGCGGGGGGGCAAGGAATGAGCAGTTCTTC. This chain links TRBV4-1 with TRBJ2-1; 15 bases are a match to TRBD2. V was clipped by 1 base and J by 7 bases; unmatched bases: 5. The CDR3 spans 17 residues. Germline CDR1 is MGHRA and CDR2 is YSYEKL.

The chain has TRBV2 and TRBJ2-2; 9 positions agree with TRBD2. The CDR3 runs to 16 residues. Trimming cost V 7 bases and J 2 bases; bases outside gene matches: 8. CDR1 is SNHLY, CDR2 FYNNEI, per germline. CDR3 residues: CASTLAGTSNTGELFF. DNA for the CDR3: TGTGCCAGCACCCTGGCGGGGACTAGCAACACCGGGGAGCTGTTTTTT. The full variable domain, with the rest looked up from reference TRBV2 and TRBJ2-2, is EPEVTQTPSHQVTQMGQEVILRCVPISNHLYFYWYRQILGQKVEFLVSFYNNEISEKSEIFDDQFSVERPDGSNFTLKIRSTKLEDSAMYFCASTLAGTSNTGELFFGEGSRLTVL.

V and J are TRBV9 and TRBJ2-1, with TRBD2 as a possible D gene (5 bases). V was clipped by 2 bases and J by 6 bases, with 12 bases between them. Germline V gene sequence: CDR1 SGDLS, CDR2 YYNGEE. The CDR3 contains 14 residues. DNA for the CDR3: TGTGCCAGCAGCGTCAGGACTGGCAGCAATGAGCAGTTCTTC. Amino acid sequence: CASSVRTGSNEQFF.

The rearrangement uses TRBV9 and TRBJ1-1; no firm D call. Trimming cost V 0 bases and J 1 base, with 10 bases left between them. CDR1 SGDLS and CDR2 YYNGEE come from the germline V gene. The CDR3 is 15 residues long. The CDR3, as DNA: TGTGCCAGCAGCGTAGGACGGATACAGAACACTGAAGCTTTCTTT. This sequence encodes CASSVGRIQNTEAFF.

CDR3 in amino acids: CASSSRGLGKNTEAFF. As DNA, the CDR3 is TGTGCCAGCAGTTCCCGAGGGCTAGGGAAGAACACTGAAGCTTTCTTT. The chain has TRBV28 and TRBJ1-1; D unresolved. The CDR3 is 16 amino acids. Germline assignment: CDR1 MDHEN and CDR2 SYDVKM. Trimming pared 4 bases from V and 1 base from J, leaving 16 bases between. The full variable domain, with the rest looked up from reference TRBV28 and TRBJ1-1, is DVKVTQSSRYLVKRTGEKVFLECVQDMDHENMFWYRQDPGLGLRLIYFSYDVKMKEKGDIPEGYSVSREKKERFSLILESASTNQTSMYLCASSSRGLGKNTEAFFGQGTRLTVV.

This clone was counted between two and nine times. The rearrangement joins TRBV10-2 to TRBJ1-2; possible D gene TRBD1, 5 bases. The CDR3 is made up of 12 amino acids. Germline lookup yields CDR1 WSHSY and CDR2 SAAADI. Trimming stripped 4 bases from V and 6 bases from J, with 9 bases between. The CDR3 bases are TGCGCCAGCAGTGGAGCAGGGAATGGCTACACCTTC. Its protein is CASSGAGNGYTF.

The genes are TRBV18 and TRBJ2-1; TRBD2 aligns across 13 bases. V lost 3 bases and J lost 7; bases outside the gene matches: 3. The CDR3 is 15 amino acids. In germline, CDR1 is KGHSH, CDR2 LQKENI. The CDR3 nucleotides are TGTGCCAGCTCACCGGGACTAGCGGGGCCTAATGAGCAGTTCTTC. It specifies CASSPGLAGPNEQFF.

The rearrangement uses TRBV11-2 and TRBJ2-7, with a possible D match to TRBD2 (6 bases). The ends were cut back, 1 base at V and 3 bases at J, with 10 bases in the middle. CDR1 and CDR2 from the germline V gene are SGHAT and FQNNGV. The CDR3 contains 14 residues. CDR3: CASSLGRLVYEQYF. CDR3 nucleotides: TGTGCCAGCAGCTTAGGGAGACTAGTCTACGAGCAGTACTTC. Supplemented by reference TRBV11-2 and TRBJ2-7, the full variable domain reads EAGVAQSPRYKIIEKRQSVAFWCNPISGHATLYWYQQILGQGPKLLIQFQNNGVVDDSQLPKDRFSAERLKGVDSTLKIQPAKLEDSAVYLCASSLGRLVYEQYFGPGTRLTVT.

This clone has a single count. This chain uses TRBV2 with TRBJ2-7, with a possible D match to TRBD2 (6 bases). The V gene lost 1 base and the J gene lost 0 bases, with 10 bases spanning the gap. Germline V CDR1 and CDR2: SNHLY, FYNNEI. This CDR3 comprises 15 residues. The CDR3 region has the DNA TGTGCCAGCAGTGAAGGGAGGGTCGTCTCCTACGAGCAGTACTTC. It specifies CASSEGRVVSYEQYF.

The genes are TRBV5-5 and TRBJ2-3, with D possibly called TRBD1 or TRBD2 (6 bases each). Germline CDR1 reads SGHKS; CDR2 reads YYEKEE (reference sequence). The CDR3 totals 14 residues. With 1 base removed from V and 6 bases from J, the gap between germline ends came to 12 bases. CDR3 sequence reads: CASSLRGAVDTQYF. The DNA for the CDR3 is TGTGCCAGCAGCTTGAGGGGGGCGGTGGATACGCAGTATTTT. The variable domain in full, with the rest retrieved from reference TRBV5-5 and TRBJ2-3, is DAGVTQSPTHLIKTRGQQVTLRCSPISGHKSVSWYQQVLGQGPQFIFQYYEKEERGRGNFPDRFSARQFPNYSSELNVNALLLGDSALYLCASSLRGAVDTQYFGPGTRLTVL.

CDR3 sequence reads: CASSVGWQTGYEQYF. For the CDR3, the DNA is TGTGCCAGCAGCGTAGGGTGGCAGACTGGCTACGAGCAGTACTTC. The J gene is TRBJ2-7, the V gene TRBV9; D gene unclear. The CDR3 totals 15 residues. Trimming took off 0 bases at V and 3 bases at J, with 13 bases between the two ends. CDR1 and CDR2 (germline): SGDLS, YYNGEE. The complete variable domain, with remaining parts taken from reference TRBV9 and TRBJ2-7, reads DSGVTQTPKHLITATGQRVTLRCSPRSGDLSVYWYQQSLDQGLQFLIQYYNGEERAKGNILERFSAQQFPDLHSELNLSSLELGDSALYFCASSVGWQTGYEQYFGPGTRLTVT.

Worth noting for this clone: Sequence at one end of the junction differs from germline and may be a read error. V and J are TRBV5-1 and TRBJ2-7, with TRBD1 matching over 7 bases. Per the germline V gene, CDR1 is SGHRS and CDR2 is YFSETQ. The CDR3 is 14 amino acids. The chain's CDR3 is CASSPRTGLHSGSF. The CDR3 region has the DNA TGCGCCAGCAGCCCCCGGACAGGACTCCATAGTGGCTCCTTC.

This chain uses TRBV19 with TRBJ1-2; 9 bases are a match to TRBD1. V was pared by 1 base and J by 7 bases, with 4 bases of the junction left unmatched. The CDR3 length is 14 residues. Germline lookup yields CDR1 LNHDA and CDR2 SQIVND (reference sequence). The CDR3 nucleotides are TGTGCCAGTAGTATAGCCGGGACAGGGATTGGCTACACCTTC. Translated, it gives CASSIAGTGIGYTF.

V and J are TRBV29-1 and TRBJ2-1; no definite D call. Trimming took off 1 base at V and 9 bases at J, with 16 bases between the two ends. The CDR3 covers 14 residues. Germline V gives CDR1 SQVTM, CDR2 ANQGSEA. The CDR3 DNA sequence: TGCAGCGTTGAAGGCCTGCACGAAACCCGTGAGCAGTTCTTC. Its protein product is CSVEGLHETREQFF.

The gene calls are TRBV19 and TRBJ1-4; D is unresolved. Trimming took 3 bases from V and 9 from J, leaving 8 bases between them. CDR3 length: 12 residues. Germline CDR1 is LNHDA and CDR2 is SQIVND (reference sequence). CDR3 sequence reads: CASSIGGKKLFF. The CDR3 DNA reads TGTGCCAGTAGTATCGGCGGGAAAAAACTGTTTTTT.

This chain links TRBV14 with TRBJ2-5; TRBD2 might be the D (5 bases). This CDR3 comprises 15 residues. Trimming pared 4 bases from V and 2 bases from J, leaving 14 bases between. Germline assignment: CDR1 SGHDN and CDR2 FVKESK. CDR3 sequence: CASSRVGRPQETQYF. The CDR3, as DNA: TGTGCCAGCAGCCGAGTAGGGAGACCTCAAGAGACCCAGTACTTC.

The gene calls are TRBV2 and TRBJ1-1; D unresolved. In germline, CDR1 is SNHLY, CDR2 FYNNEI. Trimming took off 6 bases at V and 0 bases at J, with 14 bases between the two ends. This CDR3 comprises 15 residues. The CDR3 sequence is CASRSGESMNTEAFF. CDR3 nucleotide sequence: TGTGCCAGCAGGAGTGGGGAGTCCATGAACACTGAAGCTTTCTTT.

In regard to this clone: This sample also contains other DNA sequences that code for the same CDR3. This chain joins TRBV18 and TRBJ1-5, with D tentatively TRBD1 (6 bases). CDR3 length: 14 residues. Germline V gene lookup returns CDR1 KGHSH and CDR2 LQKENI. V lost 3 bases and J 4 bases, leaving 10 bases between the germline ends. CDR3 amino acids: CASSPGQGNQPQHF. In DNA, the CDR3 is TGTGCCAGCTCACCGGGGCAGGGGAATCAGCCCCAGCATTTT. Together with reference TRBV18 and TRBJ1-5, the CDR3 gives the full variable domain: NAGVMQNPRHLVRRRGQEARLRCSPMKGHSHVYWYRQLPEEGLKFMVYLQKENIIDESGMPKERFSAEFPKEGPSILRIQQVVRGDSAAYFCASSPGQGNQPQHFGDGTRLSIL.

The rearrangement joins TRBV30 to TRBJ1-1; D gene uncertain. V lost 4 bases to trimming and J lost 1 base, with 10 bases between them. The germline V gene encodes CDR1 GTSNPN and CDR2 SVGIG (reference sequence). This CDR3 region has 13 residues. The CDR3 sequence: CAWTTGRNTEAFF. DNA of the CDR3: TGTGCCTGGACTACCGGCAGGAACACTGAAGCTTTCTTT.

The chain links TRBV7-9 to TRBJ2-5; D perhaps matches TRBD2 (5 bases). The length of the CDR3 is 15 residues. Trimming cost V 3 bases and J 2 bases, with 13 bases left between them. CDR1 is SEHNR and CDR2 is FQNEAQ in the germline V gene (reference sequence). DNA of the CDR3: TGTGCCAGCAGCTTGGCCCCAGAGCGGCAAGAGACCCAGTACTTC. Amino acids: CASSLAPERQETQYF.

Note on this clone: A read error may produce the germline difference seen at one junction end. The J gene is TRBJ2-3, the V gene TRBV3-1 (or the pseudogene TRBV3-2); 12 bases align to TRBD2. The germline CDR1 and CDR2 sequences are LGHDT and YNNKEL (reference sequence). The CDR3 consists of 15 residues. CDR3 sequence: CASSPSGGAGYTQYF. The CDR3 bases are TGTGCCAGCAGCCCTAGCGGGGGGGCCGGGTATACGCAATATTTT.

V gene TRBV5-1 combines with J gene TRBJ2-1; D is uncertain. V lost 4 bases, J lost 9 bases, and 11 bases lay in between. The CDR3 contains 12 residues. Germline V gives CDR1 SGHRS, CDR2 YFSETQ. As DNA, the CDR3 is TGCGCCAGCAGCCCACAGACCCGTGAGCAGTTCTTC. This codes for CASSPQTREQFF.